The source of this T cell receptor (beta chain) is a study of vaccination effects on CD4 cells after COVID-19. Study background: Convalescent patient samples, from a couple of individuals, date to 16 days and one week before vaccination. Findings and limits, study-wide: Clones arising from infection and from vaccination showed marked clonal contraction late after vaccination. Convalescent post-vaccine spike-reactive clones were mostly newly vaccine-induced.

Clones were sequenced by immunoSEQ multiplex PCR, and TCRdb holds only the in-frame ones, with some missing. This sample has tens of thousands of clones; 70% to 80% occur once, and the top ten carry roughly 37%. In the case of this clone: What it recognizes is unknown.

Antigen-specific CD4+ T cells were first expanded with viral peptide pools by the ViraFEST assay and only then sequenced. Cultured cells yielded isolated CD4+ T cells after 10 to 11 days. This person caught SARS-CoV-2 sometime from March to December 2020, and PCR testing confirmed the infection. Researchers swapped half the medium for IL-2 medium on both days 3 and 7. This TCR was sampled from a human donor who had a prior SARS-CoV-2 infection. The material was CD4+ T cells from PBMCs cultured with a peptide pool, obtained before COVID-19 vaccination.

The CDR3 DNA follows: TGTGCCAGCAGCTTAGAGGGACAAGGGGGGCCGAATCAGCCCCAGCATTTT. This sequence encodes CASSLEGQGGPNQPQHF. The J gene is TRBJ1-5, the V gene TRBV7-9; perhaps TRBD1 as D (6 bases). The CDR3 runs 17 residues. Trimming removed 1 base from V and 4 bases from J, with 17 bases in between. Germline assignment: CDR1 SEHNR and CDR2 FQNEAQ (reference sequence).